Below are 32 T cell receptor beta chains sequenced from a single sample in a study of cytomegalovirus exposure and HLA in healthy donors (dated by TCRdb to 2017 to 2019). Library preparation was by the immunoSEQ multiplex PCR assay. For the multiplex PCR, a mixture combining 60 forward primers for TCR Vbeta segments and 13 reverse primers for TCR Jbeta segments was used. In its TCRdb copy, this immuneACCESS table keeps in-frame sequences only and misses some clones. Where compared with another copy, unresolved V genes explain less than half of these, and the others have no known cause. The sample profile shows about 170,000 clones; 75% to 90% of them were found once. Clones ranked in the top ten supply less than 2.5% of the sample. The sequencing input was PBMCs. These receptors originate from a male donor in good health and CMV-seronegative.

This rearrangement joins TRBV5-5 to TRBJ1-5; D possibly corresponds to TRBD1 (5 bases). The CDR3 extends over 14 amino acids. From germline, CDR1 is SGHKS and CDR2 YYEKEE (reference sequence). Trimming removed 4 bases at V and 10 bases at J, with 18 bases between. The CDR3, as DNA: TGTGCCAGCAGCCTCGGGACGGGGGGAAGTCCCCAGCATTTT. Translated: CASSLGTGGSPQHF.

This CDR3 reads CASSPVAYEQYF. CDR3 bases: TGTGCCAGCTCACCGGTAGCCTACGAGCAGTACTTC. The chain recombines TRBV18 with TRBJ2-7, with D unclear. The ends were cut back, 3 bases at V and 2 bases at J, with 5 bases in the middle. Germline lookup yields CDR1 KGHSH and CDR2 LQKENI. The CDR3 loop spans 12 amino acids.

The J gene is TRBJ2-4, the V gene TRBV19, with TRBD2 matching 9 bases. The junction had 6 bases not matched to a gene; V was cut back by 1 base and J by 8 bases. Germline V gives CDR1 LNHDA, CDR2 SQIVND (reference sequence). CDR3 length: 15 residues. CDR3 sequence (DNA): TGTGCCAGTAGTATAGCAGGGCGGGGGGGGGACATTCAGTACTTC. It specifies CASSIAGRGGDIQYF.

The chain carries TRBV29-1 and TRBJ1-5, with D perhaps TRBD1 (5 bases). The V end was cut by 6 bases, the J end by 5 bases, with 11 bases between. This CDR3 spans 12 amino acids. Germline V gene data show CDR1 as SQVTM and CDR2 as ANQGSEA. CDR3 sequence reads: CSVGTGDQPQHF. The CDR3 region has the DNA TGCAGCGTAGGGACTGGAGATCAGCCCCAGCATTTT.

This sequence joins TRBV10-2 and TRBJ1-5; TRBD1 matches 12 bases. J was trimmed by 7 bases and V by 4 bases; bases with no gene match: 5. This CDR3 is 15 amino acids long. CDR1 WSHSY and CDR2 SAAADI come from the germline V gene. CDR3 amino acids: CASSVGQGARQPQHF. The CDR3, as DNA: TGCGCCAGCAGTGTGGGACAGGGGGCTAGACAGCCCCAGCATTTT.

V and J are TRBV27 and TRBJ2-5; weak D call: TRBD1 (6 bases). The CDR3 is 15 amino acids. Germline V lookup: CDR1 MNHEY, CDR2 SMNVEV (reference sequence). Between the trimmed V and J ends, which lost 5 bases and 2 bases, there was a span of 15 bases. CDR3 bases: TGTGCCAGCAGTCCTTGGACAGATCTTCAAGAGACCCAGTACTTC. Amino acid sequence: CASSPWTDLQETQYF.

The chain uses TRBV6-6 and TRBJ2-2; 7 nucleotides match TRBD2. The CDR3 is 14 amino acids. Germline V gives CDR1 MNHNY, CDR2 SVGAGI (reference sequence). V shed 8 bases, J shed 1 base, and the junction held 4 bases outside the gene matches. The CDR3: CASAIAGNTGELFF. Written as DNA, the CDR3 is TGTGCCAGCGCCATAGCGGGGAACACCGGGGAGCTGTTTTTT.

The sample holds a few counts of this clone. This chain connects TRBV4-1 to TRBJ1-1, with TRBD1 identical over 7 bases. The CDR3 is 16 amino acids. The V gene end was trimmed by 4 bases and the J gene end by 3 bases; junction bases not matched to a gene: 11. CDR1 is MGHRA and CDR2 is YSYEKL in the germline V gene. The CDR3 DNA is TGCGCCAGCAGCCCTTTCCGACAGGGATTGGACACTGAAGCTTTCTTT. This translates into CASSPFRQGLDTEAFF.

The rearrangement joins TRBV5-4 to TRBJ2-7; no firm D call. The CDR3 runs to 13 residues. Trimming stripped 2 bases from V and 2 bases from J, with 8 bases between. From germline, CDR1 is SGHNT and CDR2 YYREEE (reference sequence). In DNA form, the CDR3 reads TGTGCCAGCAGCTTTGACAAAGCCTACGAGCAGTACTTC. Translated: CASSFDKAYEQYF.

This clone was counted a single time. V and J are TRBV5-1 and TRBJ1-2, with D possibly matching TRBD1 (5 bases). Germline V gene sequence: CDR1 SGHRS, CDR2 YFSETQ. The CDR3 sequence is 12 residues long. The V gene lost 3 bases and the J gene lost 5 bases, with 8 bases spanning the gap. CDR3 protein: CASSWPGYGYTF. CDR3 nucleotides: TGCGCCAGCAGCTGGCCAGGGTATGGCTACACCTTC.

The chain carries TRBV7-2 and TRBJ2-5, with 7 bases matching TRBD2. V trimming: 5 bases; J trimming: 5 bases; junction bases outside the gene matches: 11. Germline-derived CDR1 and CDR2 are SGHTA and FQGNSA. This CDR3 is built from 15 residues. The CDR3 DNA follows: TGTGCCAGCAGCCCCCCCGAGGGAGCGGGGGAGACCCAGTACTTC. This translates into CASSPPEGAGETQYF. Filled out from reference TRBV7-2 and TRBJ2-5, the complete variable domain reads GAGVSQSPSNKVTEKGKDVELRCDPISGHTALYWYRQSLGQGLEFLIYFQGNSAPDKSGLPSDRFSAERTGGSVSTLTIQRTQQEDSAVYLCASSPPEGAGETQYFGPGTRLLVL.

Here the CDR3 reads CAWSGGGGQPQHF. DNA of the CDR3: TGTGCCTGGAGTGGGGGAGGGGGTCAGCCCCAGCATTTT. The chain carries TRBV30 and TRBJ1-5; possible D gene TRBD1, 6 bases. V was pared by 1 base and J by 6 bases, with 10 bases between. Germline V CDR1 and CDR2: GTSNPN, SVGIG (reference sequence). The length of the CDR3 is 13 residues.

This clone has only a few counts. One end of the junction does not line up with germline, which may come from a read error. The V gene is TRBV7-9, the J gene TRBJ2-7, with D maybe TRBD1 (5 bases). The CDR3 covers 18 residues. Germline lookup yields CDR1 SEHNR and CDR2 FQNEAQ (reference sequence). The DNA of the CDR3 is TGTTCCAGCAGCTTGCTTCGAGGACACAGCCTCCCAAACTACGAGCAGTACTTC. Amino acid sequence: CSSSLLRGHSLPNYEQYF.

The CDR3 DNA follows: TGTGCCAGCAGCGGCTACCGGGACAGGGCTTCCTACGAGCAGTACTTC. Translated: CASSGYRDRASYEQYF. This chain uses TRBV7-9 with TRBJ2-7; TRBD1 agrees at 9 bases. The CDR3 extends over 16 amino acids. V shed 5 bases, J shed 1 base, and the junction held 9 bases outside the gene matches. The germline CDR1 and CDR2 sequences are SEHNR and FQNEAQ (reference sequence).

The chain is built from TRBV5-1 and TRBJ2-1, with 7 bases fitting TRBD2. Germline CDR1 is SGHRS and CDR2 is YFSETQ. V trimming: 0 bases; J trimming: 5 bases; junction bases outside the gene matches: 8. The CDR3 extends over 16 amino acids. The CDR3 sequence: CASSLARGVTNNEQFF. In DNA, the CDR3 is TGCGCCAGCAGCTTGGCACGGGGGGTAACCAACAATGAGCAGTTCTTC.

The genes are TRBV10-3 and TRBJ1-5; 10 bases agree with TRBD1. CDR3 length: 19 amino acids. The V segment lost 4 bases and the J segment 4 bases; nucleotides outside the gene matches: 16. CDR1 is ENHRY and CDR2 is SYGVKD in the germline V gene. This CDR3 is CAISAPGEDRGVWNQPQHF. As DNA, the CDR3 is TGTGCCATCAGTGCTCCGGGGGAGGACAGGGGGGTTTGGAATCAGCCCCAGCATTTT.

This clone appeared once. V usage is TRBV7-9 and J usage is TRBJ1-1; 8 nucleotides agree with TRBD1. Germline V gives CDR1 SEHNR, CDR2 FQNEAQ (reference sequence). The CDR3 runs to 15 residues. J lost 11 bases, V lost 5 bases, and 16 bases had no gene match. The CDR3 spells CASSDATTGVITAFF. Written as DNA, the CDR3 is TGTGCCAGCAGCGACGCGACGACAGGGGTGATCACGGCTTTCTTT.

The rearrangement links TRBV7-2 to TRBJ2-1; 9 bases line up with TRBD2. This CDR3 has 15 amino acids. Losses at the gene ends were 5 bases for V and 3 bases for J; bases not matched to a gene: 5. Germline lookup yields CDR1 SGHTA and CDR2 FQGNSA. In nucleotides, the CDR3 is TGTGCCAGCAGCCCGCGGGAGGGGTTCTACAATGAGCAGTTCTTC. Translated: CASSPREGFYNEQFF. Supplemented by reference TRBV7-2 and TRBJ2-1, the full variable domain reads GAGVSQSPSNKVTEKGKDVELRCDPISGHTALYWYRQSLGQGLEFLIYFQGNSAPDKSGLPSDRFSAERTGGSVSTLTIQRTQQEDSAVYLCASSPREGFYNEQFFGPGTRLTVL.

The V gene is TRBV30, the J gene TRBJ1-2, with 9 bases lining up with TRBD1. J gave up 3 bases and V 8 bases, and 13 bases lay outside the gene matches. This CDR3 has 15 amino acids. Germline CDR1 is GTSNPN and CDR2 is SVGIG (reference sequence). In DNA form, the CDR3 reads TGTGCCGGACCATCGGGGACAGGGAAAGACTATGGCTACACCTTC. Amino acids: CAGPSGTGKDYGYTF.

The chain couples TRBV27 to TRBJ2-3; no firm D call. V lost 2 bases to trimming and J lost 0 bases, with 6 bases between them. CDR1 is MNHEY, CDR2 SMNVEV, per germline (reference sequence). The CDR3 contains 14 residues. The DNA for the CDR3 is TGTGCCAGCAGTTTACCAGGAAGCACAGATACGCAGTATTTT. Translating it yields CASSLPGSTDTQYF.

The V call is TRBV6-6, the J call TRBJ1-2; D unclear. The germline gives CDR1 MNHNY, CDR2 SVGAGI (reference sequence). Deletions cut 1 base from V and 6 bases from J, with 15 bases between. CDR3 length: 15 amino acids. CDR3 bases: TGTGCCAGCAGTTACTTAGACCAGCCTGAGGATGGCTACACCTTC. Its protein is CASSYLDQPEDGYTF.

The chain couples TRBV11-3 to TRBJ2-1; possible D gene TRBD1, 6 bases. V lost 1 base to trimming and J lost 10 bases, with 17 bases between them. This CDR3 spans 15 amino acids. Germline-derived CDR1 and CDR2 are SGHNT and YENEEA. The CDR3 reads CASSLVIGRGDEQFF. CDR3 DNA: TGTGCCAGCAGCTTAGTGATTGGCAGGGGAGACGAGCAGTTCTTC. The variable domain in full, completed from reference TRBV11-3 and TRBJ2-1, reads EAGVVQSPRYKIIEKKQPVAFWCNPISGHNTLYWYLQNLGQGPELLIRYENEEAVDDSQLPKDRFSAERLKGVDSTLKIQPAELGDSAVYLCASSLVIGRGDEQFFGPGTRLTVL.

The CDR3 bases are TGCAGCGTGGGGGACAACAACTATGGCTACACCTTC. It translates to CSVGDNNYGYTF. The rearrangement uses TRBV29-1 and TRBJ1-2; perhaps TRBD1 as D (6 bases). CDR1 is SQVTM and CDR2 is ANQGSEA in the germline V gene. Trimming removed 6 bases at V and 2 bases at J, with 10 bases between. The CDR3 covers 12 residues. The whole variable domain, remainder taken from reference TRBV29-1 and TRBJ1-2, is SAVISQKPSRDICQRGTSLTIQCQVDSQVTMMFWYRQQPGQSLTLIATANQGSEATYESGFVIDKFPISRPNLTFSTLTVSNMSPEDSSIYLCSVGDNNYGYTFGSGTRLTVV.

Note on this clone: The junction departs from germline at one end; a sequencing error may be responsible. The chain couples TRBV25-1 to TRBJ2-1; D is unclear. The germline V gene encodes CDR1 MGHDK and CDR2 SYGVNS. The CDR3 is 11 amino acids. The CDR3 DNA is TGTGCCAGCGGTGAGGAGAATGAGCAGTTCTTC. Its translation is CASGEENEQFF.

The rearrangement uses TRBV7-2 and TRBJ2-5, with TRBD2 matching 8 bases. CDR1 and CDR2 (germline): SGHTA, FQGNSA. CDR3 length equals 17 residues. V trimming: 1 base; J trimming: 1 base; junction bases outside the gene matches: 8. CDR3 DNA: TGTGCCAGCAGCTTAGGTTCGCTAGCGGGCCTCCAAGAGACCCAGTACTTC. Amino acids: CASSLGSLAGLQETQYF.

This clone was detected a few times. V is TRBV18 and J is TRBJ1-3; 10 nucleotides line up with TRBD1. Losses at the gene ends were 3 bases for V and 0 bases for J; bases not matched to a gene: 2. Germline V gene data show CDR1 as KGHSH and CDR2 as LQKENI. The CDR3 totals 16 residues. The CDR3 here is CASSPGQGSSGNTIYF. DNA of the CDR3: TGTGCCAGCTCACCGGGACAGGGGTCCTCTGGAAACACCATATATTTT.

The rearrangement uses TRBV18 and TRBJ2-7; D is possibly TRBD1 (5 bases). CDR3 length equals 14 residues. V shed 4 bases and J shed 2 bases, with 12 bases lying between them. Germline V gives CDR1 KGHSH, CDR2 LQKENI. CDR3 protein: CASSRQTDTYEQYF. The CDR3 coding sequence is TGTGCCAGCTCACGACAGACGGATACCTACGAGCAGTACTTC.

V gene TRBV6-6 combines with J gene TRBJ2-7; TRBD1 aligns across 8 bases. The CDR3 is 13 amino acids. V shed 5 bases, J shed 4 bases, and the junction held 4 bases outside the gene matches. Germline V lookup: CDR1 MNHNY, CDR2 SVGAGI (reference sequence). CDR3 nucleotides: TGTGCCAGCAGTCCAGGGGGCGGGTACGAGCAGTACTTC. It encodes CASSPGGGYEQYF.

The chain combines TRBV19 with TRBJ1-5, with D tentatively TRBD1 (6 bases). CDR1 LNHDA and CDR2 SQIVND come from the germline V gene (reference sequence). Trimming removed 8 bases from V and 2 bases from J, with 13 bases in between. This CDR3 is 14 amino acids long. CDR3 loop: CASGHRERNQPQHF. CDR3 in DNA: TGTGCCAGTGGGCACAGGGAACGCAATCAGCCCCAGCATTTT.

The V gene is TRBV12-1, the J gene TRBJ1-5; no DNA check was done on the table's D call, TRBD1. TRBV12-1 is given as a pseudogene. CDR3 length equals 19 residues. CDR3 amino acids: CASSSGTGRPYYSNQPQHF. For the CDR3, the DNA is TGTGCCAGCAGCTCCGGGACAGGGAGGCCCTATTATAGCAATCAGCCCCAGCATTTT.

The V gene is TRBV7-9, the J gene TRBJ2-3; unclear D gene. The CDR3 contains 14 residues. Trimming took 3 bases from V and 2 from J, leaving 9 bases between them. Germline V gives CDR1 SEHNR, CDR2 FQNEAQ (reference sequence). CDR3 sequence: CASSLGQPTDTQYF. The CDR3 DNA reads as TGTGCCAGCAGCTTGGGCCAGCCCACAGATACGCAGTATTTT.

The chain uses TRBV29-1 and TRBJ2-1, with D tentatively TRBD1 (5 bases). Trimming took off 3 bases at V and 8 bases at J, with 14 bases between the two ends. Germline CDR1 and CDR2: SQVTM and ANQGSEA. The CDR3 length is 13 residues. The CDR3 here is CSVDGQGGDEQFF. In DNA, the CDR3 is TGCAGCGTTGATGGGCAGGGTGGCGATGAGCAGTTCTTC.